This TCR beta chain was recovered during a study of patients and donors after allogeneic stem cell transplantation. Via MiXCR, TCRdb re-called the RT-PCR reads, giving one row per CDR3 protein. The repertoire has 800,000 to 1,000,000 distinct CDR3 sequences, roughly 18% of them found once; the top ten carry 5% to 6.5%. What was sequenced was blood, either unsorted or a sorted T cell fraction (not recorded which). This TCR was sampled from a human donor who was either an allogeneic HSCT recipient or a stem cell or donor lymphocyte infusion donor (not recorded which). It is not recorded whose cells these are; they may come from a transplant donor.

CDR3 region: CASRPRTGRNTEAFF. CDR3 in DNA: TGTGCCAGCAGACCGCGGACAGGGAGGAACACTGAAGCTTTCTTT. The chain combines TRBV5-6 with TRBJ1-1; 8 bases map to TRBD1. The CDR3 runs 15 residues. CDR1 is SGHDT and CDR2 is YYEEEE in the germline V gene. With 5 bases clipped from V and 1 base from J, the junction kept 7 bases outside the gene matches.